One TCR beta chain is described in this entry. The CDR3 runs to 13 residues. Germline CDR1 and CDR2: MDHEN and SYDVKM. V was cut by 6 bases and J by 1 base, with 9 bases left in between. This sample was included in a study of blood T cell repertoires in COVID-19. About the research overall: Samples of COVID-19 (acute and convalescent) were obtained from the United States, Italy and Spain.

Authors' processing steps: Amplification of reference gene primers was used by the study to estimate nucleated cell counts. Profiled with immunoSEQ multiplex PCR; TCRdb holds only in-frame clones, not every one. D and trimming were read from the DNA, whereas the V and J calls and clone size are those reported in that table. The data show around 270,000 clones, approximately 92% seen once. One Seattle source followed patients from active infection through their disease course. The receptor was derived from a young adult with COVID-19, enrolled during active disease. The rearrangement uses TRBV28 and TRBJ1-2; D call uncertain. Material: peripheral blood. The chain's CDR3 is CASRAGYNYGYTF. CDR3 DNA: TGTGCCAGCAGGGCGGGCTATAACTATGGCTACACCTTC.